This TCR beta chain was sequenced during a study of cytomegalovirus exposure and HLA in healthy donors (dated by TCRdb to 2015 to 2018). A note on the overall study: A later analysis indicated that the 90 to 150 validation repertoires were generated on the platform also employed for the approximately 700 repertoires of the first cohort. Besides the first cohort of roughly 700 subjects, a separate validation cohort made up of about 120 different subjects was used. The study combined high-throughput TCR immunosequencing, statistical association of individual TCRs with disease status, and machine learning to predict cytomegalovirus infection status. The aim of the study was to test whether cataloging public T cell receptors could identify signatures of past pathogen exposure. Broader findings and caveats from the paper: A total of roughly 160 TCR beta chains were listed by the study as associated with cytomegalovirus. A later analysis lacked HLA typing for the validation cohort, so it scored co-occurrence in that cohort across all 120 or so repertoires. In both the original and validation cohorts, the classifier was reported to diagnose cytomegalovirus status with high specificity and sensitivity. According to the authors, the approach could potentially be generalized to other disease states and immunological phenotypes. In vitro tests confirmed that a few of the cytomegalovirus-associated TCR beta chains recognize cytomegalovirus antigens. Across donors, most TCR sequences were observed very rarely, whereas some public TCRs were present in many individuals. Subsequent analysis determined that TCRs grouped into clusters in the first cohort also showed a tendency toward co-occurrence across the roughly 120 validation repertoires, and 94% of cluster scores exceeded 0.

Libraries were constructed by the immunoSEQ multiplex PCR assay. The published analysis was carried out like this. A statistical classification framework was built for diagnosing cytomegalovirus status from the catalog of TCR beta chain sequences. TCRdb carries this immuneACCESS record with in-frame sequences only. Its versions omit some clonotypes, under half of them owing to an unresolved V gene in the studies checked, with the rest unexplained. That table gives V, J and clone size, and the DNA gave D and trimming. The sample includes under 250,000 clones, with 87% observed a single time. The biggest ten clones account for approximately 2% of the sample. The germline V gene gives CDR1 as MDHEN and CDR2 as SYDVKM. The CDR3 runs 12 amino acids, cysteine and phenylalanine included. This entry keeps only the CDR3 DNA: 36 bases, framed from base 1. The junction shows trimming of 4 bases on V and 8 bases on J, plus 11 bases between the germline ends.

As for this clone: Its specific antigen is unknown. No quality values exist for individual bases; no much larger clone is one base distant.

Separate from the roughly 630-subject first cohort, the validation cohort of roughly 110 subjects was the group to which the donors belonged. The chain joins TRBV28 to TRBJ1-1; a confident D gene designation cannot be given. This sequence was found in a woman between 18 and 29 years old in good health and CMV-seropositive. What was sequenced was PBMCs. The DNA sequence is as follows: TGTGCCAGCAGTTCACCGCGATCGGAAGCTTTCTTT. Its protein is CASSSPRSEAFF.